One and the same sample provided the 24 T cell receptor beta chains below, sequenced in a study of memory CD4+ T cells and cytomegalovirus serostatus (dated by TCRdb to about 2019). The library was produced with the immunoSEQ multiplex PCR assay. Imported from immuneACCESS, the table was reduced by TCRdb to in-frame sequences with V and J called. These copies leave out some clones; in studies compared against another copy, an unresolved V gene accounts for under half, and the cause of the remainder is not known. The table for this sample lists approximately 50,000 clones; around four fifths of them were counted only once. The ten largest clones represent over 0.5% of the sample. Single viable CD3+CD4+CD8-CD45RO+ cells were sorted as memory CD4+ T cells on a FACSAria II. The specimen sequenced was memory CD4+ T cells from blood. All receptors come from an adult in good health and CMV-seronegative.

This clone came up once. J is TRBJ2-6 and V is TRBV6-5; TRBD1 is a possible D gene (6 bases). The CDR3 runs to 15 residues. CDR1 MNHEY and CDR2 SVGAGI come from the germline V gene. V dropped 4 bases and J dropped 2 bases, with 9 bases sitting between them. Here the CDR3 DNA reads TGTGCCAGCAGTTCACAGGGTGCTGGGGCCAACGTCCTGACTTTC. It yields the protein CASSSQGAGANVLTF.

This clone occurred a few times. The chain carries TRBV6-4 and TRBJ2-5; possible D gene TRBD2, 5 bases. CDR3 length equals 15 residues. The germline V gene has CDR1 MRHNA and CDR2 SNTAGT. The germline V and J ends were trimmed by 2 bases and 5 bases, with 15 bases remaining between them. CDR3 amino acids: CASSDAVGDGETQYF. DNA of the CDR3: TGTGCCAGCAGTGACGCGGTGGGAGACGGGGAGACCCAGTACTTC.

There are a few counts of this clone. This chain uses TRBV18 with TRBJ1-3; unclear D gene. This CDR3 has 13 amino acids. Germline loops: CDR1 KGHSH, CDR2 LQKENI. V lost 5 bases, J lost 5 bases, and 10 bases lay in between. In DNA form, the CDR3 reads TGTGCCAGCTCAAGGGCCGAAAGAAACACCATATATTTT. As protein: CASSRAERNTIYF.

CDR3 residues: CASSFERGGHQPQHF. CDR3 nucleotides: TGTGCCAGCAGCTTCGAGCGGGGTGGTCATCAGCCCCAGCATTTT. The chain is built from TRBV5-8 and TRBJ1-5, with D unclear. The CDR3 sequence is 15 residues long. Germline values: CDR1 SGHTS, CDR2 YDEGEE. The V gene lost 2 bases and the J gene lost 5 bases, with 14 bases spanning the gap.

The genes are TRBV10-3 and TRBJ1-2; tentatively, D is TRBD1 (6 bases). This CDR3 is built from 14 residues. Germline V CDR1 and CDR2: ENHRY, SYGVKD. V was pared by 0 bases and J by 6 bases, with 11 bases between. The chain's CDR3 is CAISESLGGDGYTF. The CDR3 nucleotides read TGTGCCATCAGTGAGTCGCTGGGGGGCGATGGCTACACCTTC.

This clone was counted once. The V call is TRBV5-4, the J call TRBJ2-7; possible D gene TRBD2, 6 bases. Trimming stripped 4 bases from V and 3 bases from J, with 14 bases between. The germline CDR1 and CDR2 sequences are SGHNT and YYREEE (reference sequence). The CDR3 loop spans 14 amino acids. CDR3 region: CASSRGGRDYEQYF. CDR3 coding DNA: TGTGCCAGCAGCCGGGGCGGGCGGGACTACGAGCAGTACTTC.

V is TRBV27 and J is TRBJ2-7; 10 bases map to TRBD1. J lost 5 bases, V lost 6 bases, and 4 bases had no gene match. The CDR3 runs 13 residues. Per germline, CDR1 MNHEY and CDR2 SMNVEV (reference sequence). The DNA for the CDR3 is TGTGCCAGCAGAGGACAGGGGGGCCACGAGCAGTACTTC. Translated: CASRGQGGHEQYF.

The chain employs TRBV6-1 and TRBJ2-7, with D tentatively TRBD2 (6 bases). This CDR3 has 15 amino acids. Trimming removed 0 bases from V and 0 bases from J, with 9 bases in between. Germline V lookup: CDR1 MNHNS, CDR2 SASEGT. The CDR3 DNA is TGTGCCAGCAGTGAAGCAGCGGGTGGCTCCTACGAGCAGTACTTC. Its protein is CASSEAAGGSYEQYF.

This sequence joins TRBV27 and TRBJ1-5; no firm D call. V was pared by 2 bases and J by 3 bases, with 8 bases between. The CDR3 has 14 amino acids. Germline loops: CDR1 MNHEY, CDR2 SMNVEV (reference sequence). CDR3 sequence (DNA): TGTGCCAGCAGTTTACGGGGAGACAATCAGCCCCAGCATTTT. Translation: CASSLRGDNQPQHF.

The chain employs TRBV9 and TRBJ2-7; D call uncertain. Trimming removed 2 bases at V and 0 bases at J, with 9 bases between. This CDR3 comprises 14 residues. Germline assignment: CDR1 SGDLS and CDR2 YYNGEE. The CDR3 reads CASSVGASSYEQYF. CDR3 sequence (DNA): TGTGCCAGCAGCGTCGGCGCGTCCTCCTACGAGCAGTACTTC.

Relative to its sample, this clone is medium-sized. V gene TRBV19 combines with J gene TRBJ2-1; 7 nucleotides line up with TRBD2. V was pared by 3 bases and J by 13 bases, with 6 bases of the junction left unmatched. CDR3 length: 12 amino acids. The germline V gene encodes CDR1 LNHDA and CDR2 SQIVND (reference sequence). The CDR3 region has the DNA TGTGCCAGTAGTATGCTTCGCGGGAGTCAGTTCTTC. Translation: CASSMLRGSQFF. Full variable domain (remainder filled in from reference TRBV19 and TRBJ2-1): DGGITQSPKYLFRKEGQNVTLSCEQNLNHDAMYWYRQDPGQGLRLIYYSQIVNDFQKGDIAEGYSVSREKKESFPLTVTSAQKNPTAFYLCASSMLRGSQFFGPGTRLTVL.

This clone came up once. The genes are TRBV7-9 and TRBJ2-7; no clear D. The ends were cut back, 5 bases at V and 2 bases at J, with 10 bases in the middle. The CDR3 loop spans 13 amino acids. Germline loops: CDR1 SEHNR, CDR2 FQNEAQ (reference sequence). This CDR3 is CASSPSRTYEQYF. In DNA form, the CDR3 reads TGTGCCAGCAGCCCCAGCCGAACCTACGAGCAGTACTTC.

V gene TRBV18 combines with J gene TRBJ2-5; TRBD2 might be the D (6 bases). The CDR3 covers 15 residues. Trimming removed 2 bases at V and 4 bases at J, with 14 bases between. Germline V lookup: CDR1 KGHSH, CDR2 LQKENI. CDR3 DNA: TGTGCCAGCTCACCAATTCCGCTGGGAGGAGAGACCCAGTACTTC. Translated: CASSPIPLGGETQYF.

The chain has TRBV28 and TRBJ2-2; no firm D call. V was clipped by 11 bases and J by 6 bases, with 10 bases between them. This CDR3 is built from 11 residues. Germline lookup yields CDR1 MDHEN and CDR2 SYDVKM. CDR3 in amino acids: CAVGRAGELFF. The CDR3, as DNA: TGTGCCGTCGGTCGGGCCGGGGAGCTGTTTTTT.

Note on this clone: This sample also contains other DNA sequences that code for the same CDR3. V gene TRBV6-1 combines with J gene TRBJ1-5; possibly TRBD1 for D (5 bases). Germline CDR1 reads MNHNS; CDR2 reads SASEGT. V was cut by 7 bases and J by 1 base, with 11 bases left in between. The CDR3 loop spans 14 amino acids. For the CDR3, the DNA is TGTGCCAGCAACCCTACAGGCAGCAATCAGCCCCAGCATTTT. It specifies CASNPTGSNQPQHF.

The chain joins TRBV6-1 to TRBJ2-7; no firm D call. V lost 8 bases and J lost 2, with 7 bases in between. The germline V gene has CDR1 MNHNS and CDR2 SASEGT. The CDR3 length is 11 residues. The CDR3 spells CASRAAYEQYF. In DNA, the CDR3 is TGTGCCAGCCGGGCGGCCTACGAGCAGTACTTC.

The chain is built from TRBV7-8 and TRBJ1-5, with a possible D match to TRBD1 (5 bases). This CDR3 spans 16 amino acids. Germline CDR1 and CDR2: SGHVS and FQNEAQ. With 0 bases removed from V and 3 bases from J, the gap between germline ends came to 12 bases. DNA of the CDR3: TGTGCCAGCAGCTTAGCCAGAGTCAGGGTCAATCAGCCCCAGCATTTT. It is translated as CASSLARVRVNQPQHF.

The V gene is TRBV5-1, the J gene TRBJ2-7; D gene uncertain. The CDR3 loop spans 14 amino acids. With 0 bases removed from V and 0 bases from J, the gap between germline ends came to 7 bases. CDR1 is SGHRS and CDR2 is YFSETQ in the germline V gene. The CDR3 coding sequence is TGCGCCAGCAGCTTGGGCAGATTCTCCTACGAGCAGTACTTC. It yields the protein CASSLGRFSYEQYF.

The chain is built from TRBV7-3 and TRBJ2-1; no clear D. Germline V lookup: CDR1 SGHTA, CDR2 FQGTGA. Trimming took 6 bases from V and 4 from J, leaving 10 bases between them. CDR3 length equals 13 residues. CDR3 in amino acids: CASSKAGYNEQFF. The CDR3 region has the DNA TGTGCCAGCAGTAAAGCCGGATACAATGAGCAGTTCTTC.

The chain combines TRBV6-1 with TRBJ2-3; unclear D gene. V lost 2 bases and J lost 6, with 15 bases in between. CDR3 length: 15 amino acids. CDR1 and CDR2 (germline): MNHNS, SASEGT. Written as DNA, the CDR3 is TGTGCCAGCAGTGAAACCGGGCCTCGGGTCGATACGCAGTATTTT. It specifies CASSETGPRVDTQYF.

The V and J genes are TRBV7-3 and TRBJ2-1, with 12 bases matching TRBD2. The germline CDR1 and CDR2 sequences are SGHTA and FQGTGA. The CDR3 has 16 residues. V shed 3 bases and J 9 bases; nucleotides not matched to a gene: 9. The CDR3 DNA is TGTGCCAGCAGCTTGACGCTAGCGGGAGGGAGCGGTGAGCAGTTCTTC. Translation gives CASSLTLAGGSGEQFF.

V and J are TRBV7-9 and TRBJ1-4; D not resolved. CDR3 length: 12 amino acids. Germline-derived CDR1 and CDR2 are SEHNR and FQNEAQ (reference sequence). V was shortened by 5 bases and J by 7 bases, with 8 bases between the two germline ends. The CDR3 coding sequence is TGTGCCAGCAGCCTAGTAGGTGAAAAACTGTTTTTT. This codes for CASSLVGEKLFF. Filled out from reference TRBV7-9 and TRBJ1-4, the complete variable domain reads DTGVSQNPRHKITKRGQNVTFRCDPISEHNRLYWYRQTLGQGPEFLTYFQNEAQLEKSRLLSDRFSAERPKGSFSTLEIQRTEQGDSAMYLCASSLVGEKLFFGSGTQLSVL.

V gene TRBV5-1 combines with J gene TRBJ1-1; TRBD1 matches 9 bases. The CDR3 covers 16 residues. In germline, CDR1 is SGHRS, CDR2 YFSETQ. The V and J ends lost 4 bases and 1 base, in that order; junction bases with no gene match: 8. The DNA for the CDR3 is TGCGCCAGCAGCGCCAGGACAGGGGTGGGGAACACTGAAGCTTTCTTT. The encoded protein is CASSARTGVGNTEAFF.

This rearrangement joins TRBV18 to TRBJ2-2; 8 bases line up with TRBD2. This CDR3 spans 14 amino acids. The germline CDR1 and CDR2 sequences are KGHSH and LQKENI. The V gene end was trimmed by 5 bases and the J gene end by 4 bases; junction bases not matched to a gene: 3. This chain's CDR3 is CASSRREVTGELFF. The CDR3 nucleotides are TGTGCCAGCTCAAGGCGGGAGGTCACCGGGGAGCTGTTTTTT.